The T cell receptor beta chain under discussion was sequenced for a study of T cells in Graves' hyperthyroidism and ophthalmopathy. Findings of the study overall: Most thyroid clonotypes with frequency above 0.001 were detected in blood. Stable hyperthyroidism and ophthalmopathy were separated using 13 V-J signatures.

In the case of this clonotype: Antigen unknown.

It was uncontrolled infection, other autoimmune disease, pregnancy or lactation that excluded patients. Used for diagnoses were clinical symptoms, serum thyroxine and TRAb, thyroid ultrasound and orbital computed tomography. V lost 5 bases, J lost 6 bases, and 13 bases lay in between. The CDR3 extends over 13 amino acids. Germline values: CDR1 SGHVS, CDR2 FNYEAQ. Authors of the study amplified TCR beta CDR3 regions from RNA transcripts. TCR CDR3 regions were first amplified by RT-PCR with HTBI primers. A single record per CDR3 protein comes from TCRdb applying MiXCR to the multiplex PCR reads. The sample contains roughly 500,000 distinct CDR3 sequences, about 46% of which appear only once.

The sequence was obtained from an adult woman with Graves' disease, either hyperthyroidism or ophthalmopathy (not recorded which). V usage is TRBV7-6 and J usage is TRBJ1-1; D is possibly TRBD1 (5 bases). Sequencing was carried out using peripheral blood or thyroid tissue (not recorded which). The DNA of the CDR3 is TGTGCCAGCAGCCAAGAACGAGGGGCTGAAGCTTTCTTT. This translates into CASSQERGAEAFF.